This TCR beta chain was sequenced during a study of cytomegalovirus exposure and HLA in healthy donors. It was with 60 Vbeta and 13 Jbeta primers that the PCR ran. Measured with immunoSEQ multiplex PCR; TCRdb has only the in-frame clones, and not every one. The profile covers 200,000 or so clones, with about four fifths appearing a single time and approximately 6% taken by the ten largest. The length of the CDR3 is 13 residues. The V gene's germline CDR1 is SGDLS and CDR2 YYNGEE. Germline trimming cut 3 bases from V and 3 bases from J; bases unmatched to any gene: 2. The chain recombines TRBV9 with TRBJ2-7; 8 nucleotides agree with TRBD1. The clonotype was recovered from a woman aged 30 to 39 in good health and CMV-seropositive. Sequencing was done on a sample of PBMCs. The CDR3 protein is CASSGGQGYEQYF. As DNA, the CDR3 is TGTGCCAGCAGCGGCGGACAGGGCTACGAGCAGTACTTC.